This TCR beta chain was documented in a study of T cell repertoires in cytomegalovirus infection. Study-level results: Using cumulative public TCR beta family frequency, the authors identified those who carried CMV together with the relevant HLA.

Details on this clonotype: The antigen is undetermined.

The CDR3 length is 12 residues. V was pared by 2 bases and J by 10 bases, with 11 bases between. In germline, CDR1 is SGHDN, CDR2 FVKESK. In TCRdb, the reads were re-called with MiXCR into one record per CDR3 protein. The table includes roughly 640,000 distinct CDR3 sequences, about 24% detected once. The source is a human donor in good health (CMV status not recorded). Some clones in this sample may be carry-over from other donors' samples. The sequenced sample was CD8+ T cells from PBMCs. The gene calls are TRBV14 and TRBJ1-1; D is unclear. The DNA of the CDR3 is TGTGCCAGCAGCCAAAATAGTTGGGGAGCTTTCTTT. As protein: CASSQNSWGAFF. Variable domain in full (rest from reference TRBV14 and TRBJ1-1): EAGVTQFPSHSVIEKGQTVTLRCDPISGHDNLYWYRRVMGKEIKFLLHFVKESKQDESGMPNNRFLAERTGGTYSTLKVQPAELEDSGVYFCASSQNSWGAFFGQGTRLTVV.